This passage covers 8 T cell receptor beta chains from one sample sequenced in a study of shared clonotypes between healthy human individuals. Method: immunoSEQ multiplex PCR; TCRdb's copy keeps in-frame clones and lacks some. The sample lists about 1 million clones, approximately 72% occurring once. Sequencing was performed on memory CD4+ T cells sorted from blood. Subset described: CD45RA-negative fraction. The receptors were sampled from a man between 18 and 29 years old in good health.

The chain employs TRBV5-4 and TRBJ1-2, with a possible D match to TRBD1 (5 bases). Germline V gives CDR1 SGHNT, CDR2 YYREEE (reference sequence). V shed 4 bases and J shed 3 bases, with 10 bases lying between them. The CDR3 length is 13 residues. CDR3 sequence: CASSPRQYYGYTF. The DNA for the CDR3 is TGTGCCAGCAGCCCCCGACAGTACTATGGCTACACCTTC.

The CDR3 DNA is TGCGCCAGCAGCTTGGAGGACAGGGGGCTCTACGAGCAGTACTTC. Amino acids: CASSLEDRGLYEQYF. J is TRBJ2-7 and V is TRBV5-1, with TRBD1 identical over 11 bases. Germline V gene lookup returns CDR1 SGHRS and CDR2 YFSETQ. The CDR3 has 15 residues. Trimming cost V 0 bases and J 3 bases; bases outside gene matches: 2.

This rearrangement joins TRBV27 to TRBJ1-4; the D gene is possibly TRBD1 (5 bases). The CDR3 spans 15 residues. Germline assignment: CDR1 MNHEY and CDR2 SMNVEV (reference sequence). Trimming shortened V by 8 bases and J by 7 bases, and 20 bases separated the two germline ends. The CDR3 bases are TGTGCCAGCCGAAGAGGACGGTTGGGGGGTGAAAAACTGTTTTTT. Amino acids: CASRRGRLGGEKLFF.

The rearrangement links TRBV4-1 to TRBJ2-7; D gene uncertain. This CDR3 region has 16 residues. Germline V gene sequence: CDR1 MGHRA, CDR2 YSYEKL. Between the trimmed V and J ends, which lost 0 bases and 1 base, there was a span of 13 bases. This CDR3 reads CASSQDLRGISYEQYF. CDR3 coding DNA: TGCGCCAGCAGCCAAGATCTGCGTGGTATTTCCTACGAGCAGTACTTC.

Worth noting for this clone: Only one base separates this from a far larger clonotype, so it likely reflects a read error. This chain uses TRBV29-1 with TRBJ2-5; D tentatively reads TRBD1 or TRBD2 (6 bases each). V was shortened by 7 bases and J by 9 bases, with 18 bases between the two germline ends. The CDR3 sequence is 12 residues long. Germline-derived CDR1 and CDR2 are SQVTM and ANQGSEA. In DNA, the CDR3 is TGCAGCGCTGGACAGCCAGGGGAGGCCCAGTACTTC. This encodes CSAGQPGEAQYF. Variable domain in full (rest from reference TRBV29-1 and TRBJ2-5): SAVISQKPSRDICQRGTSLTIQCQVDSQVTMMFWYRQQPGQSLTLIATANQGSEATYESGFVIDKFPISRPNLTFSTLTVSNMSPEDSSIYLCSAGQPGEAQYFGPGTRLLVL.

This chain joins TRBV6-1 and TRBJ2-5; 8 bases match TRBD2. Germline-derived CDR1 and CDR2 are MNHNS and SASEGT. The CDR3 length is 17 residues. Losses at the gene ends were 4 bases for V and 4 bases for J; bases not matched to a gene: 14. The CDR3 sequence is CASSADRDYGRGETQYF. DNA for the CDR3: TGTGCCAGCAGTGCTGATAGAGACTACGGGAGGGGAGAGACCCAGTACTTC.

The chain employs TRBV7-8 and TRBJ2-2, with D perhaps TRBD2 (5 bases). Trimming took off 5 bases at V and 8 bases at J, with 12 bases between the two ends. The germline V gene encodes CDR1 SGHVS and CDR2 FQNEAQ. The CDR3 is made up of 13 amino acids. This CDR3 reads CASSLIARGELFF. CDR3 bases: TGTGCCAGCAGCCTTATAGCGCGGGGGGAGCTGTTTTTT.

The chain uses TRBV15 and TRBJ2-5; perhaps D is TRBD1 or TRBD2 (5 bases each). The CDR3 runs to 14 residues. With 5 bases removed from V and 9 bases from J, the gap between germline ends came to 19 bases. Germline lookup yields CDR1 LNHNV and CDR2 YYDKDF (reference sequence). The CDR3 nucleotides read TGTGCCACCAGCTCGAGCGAGGCGCTGGGGGCCCAGTACTTC. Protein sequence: CATSSSEALGAQYF. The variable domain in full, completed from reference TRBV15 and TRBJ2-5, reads DAMVIQNPRYQVTQFGKPVTLSCSQTLNHNVMYWYQQKSSQAPKLLFHYYDKDFNNEADTPDNFQSRRPNTSFCFLDIRSPGLGDTAMYLCATSSSEALGAQYFGPGTRLLVL.